This T cell receptor beta chain was captured in a study of T cell responses to AZD1222 COVID-19 vaccine. Worth noting for this clone: The antigen is unknown.

The table came from immunoSEQ multiplex PCR; TCRdb's copy has only in-frame clones and leaves some out. The sample has under 200,000 clones, about nine tenths seen once. Germline CDR1 reads KGHSH; CDR2 reads LQKENI. With 3 bases removed from V and 1 base from J, the gap between germline ends came to 10 bases. This CDR3 region has 15 residues. Study-wide points: Two doses of AZD1222 preceded a rise in Spike-specific TCR breadth and depth.

The source is an adult in good health. Specimen: peripheral blood, collected on day 0 of AZD1222 vaccination. J is TRBJ1-5 and V is TRBV18; D not certain. This CDR3 is CASSPIDTSNQPQHF. CDR3 sequence (DNA): TGTGCCAGCTCACCCATTGACACAAGCAATCAGCCCCAGCATTTT.